This T cell receptor beta chain was identified in a study of T cell responses to AZD1222 COVID-19 vaccine. Study-wide points: Within unmutated variant regions lay the reported targets of nearly half of spike-specific TCRs. The donor group comprised mostly white British people and more females; the analysis possibly underestimated clonal diversity. The study sampled repertoires only after the peak T cell response. Seropositive AZD1222 recipients at baseline numbered only 6 or 7.

Sequencing was performed with immunoSEQ multiplex PCR; in TCRdb, only in-frame clones are kept and a portion is missing. This repertoire shows around 58,000 clones, about 86% found once; its top ten account for roughly 10%. The CDR3 extends over 13 amino acids. The V gene lost 11 bases and the J gene lost 8 bases, with 21 bases spanning the gap. Germline assignment: CDR1 MNHEY and CDR2 SVGAGI. This clone was seen just once. Its antigen is currently unknown. The receptor comes from an adult in good health. Source: peripheral blood, taken on day 0 of AZD1222 vaccination. This rearrangement joins TRBV6-5 to TRBJ1-2, with D unresolved. Here the CDR3 DNA reads TGTGCCTCCACTCCAAACCCCGTCGGGGGCTACACCTTC. This codes for CASTPNPVGGYTF.